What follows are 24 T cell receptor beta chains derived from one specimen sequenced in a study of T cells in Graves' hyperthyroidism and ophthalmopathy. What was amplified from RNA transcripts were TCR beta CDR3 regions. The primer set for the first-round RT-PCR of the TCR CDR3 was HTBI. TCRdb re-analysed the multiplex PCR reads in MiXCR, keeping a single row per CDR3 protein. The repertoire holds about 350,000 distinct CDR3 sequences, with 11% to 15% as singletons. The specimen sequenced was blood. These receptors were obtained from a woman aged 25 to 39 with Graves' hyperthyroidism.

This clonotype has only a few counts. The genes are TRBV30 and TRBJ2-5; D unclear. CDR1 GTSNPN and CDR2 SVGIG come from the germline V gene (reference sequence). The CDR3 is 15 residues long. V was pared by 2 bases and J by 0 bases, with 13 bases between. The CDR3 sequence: CAWSLAAKYQETQYF. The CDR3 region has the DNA TGTGCCTGGAGTTTGGCAGCAAAGTACCAAGAGACCCAGTACTTC.

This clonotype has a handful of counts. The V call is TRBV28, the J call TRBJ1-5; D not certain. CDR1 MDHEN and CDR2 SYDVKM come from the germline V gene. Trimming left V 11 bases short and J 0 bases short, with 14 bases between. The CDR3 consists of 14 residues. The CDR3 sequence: CASADVDSNQPQHF. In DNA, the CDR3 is TGTGCCTCCGCCGACGTAGATAGCAATCAGCCCCAGCATTTT.

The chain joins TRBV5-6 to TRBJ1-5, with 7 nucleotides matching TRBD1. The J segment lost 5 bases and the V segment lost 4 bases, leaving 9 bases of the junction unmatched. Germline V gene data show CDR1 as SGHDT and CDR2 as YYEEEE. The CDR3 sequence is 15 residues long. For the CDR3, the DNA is TGTGCCAGCAGCACCTTACAGGGGAGGTATCAGCCCCAGCATTTT. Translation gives CASSTLQGRYQPQHF. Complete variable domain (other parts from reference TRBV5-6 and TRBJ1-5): DAGVTQSPTHLIKTRGQQVTLRCSPKSGHDTVSWYQQALGQGPQFIFQYYEEEERQRGNFPDRFSGHQFPNYSSELNVNALLLGDSALYLCASSTLQGRYQPQHFGDGTRLSIL.

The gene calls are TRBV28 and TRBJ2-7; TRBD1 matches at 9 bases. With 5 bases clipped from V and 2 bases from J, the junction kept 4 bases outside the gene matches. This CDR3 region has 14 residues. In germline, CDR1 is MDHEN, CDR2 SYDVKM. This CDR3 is CASSMGQGTYEQYF. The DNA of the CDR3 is TGTGCCAGCAGTATGGGACAGGGAACCTACGAGCAGTACTTC.

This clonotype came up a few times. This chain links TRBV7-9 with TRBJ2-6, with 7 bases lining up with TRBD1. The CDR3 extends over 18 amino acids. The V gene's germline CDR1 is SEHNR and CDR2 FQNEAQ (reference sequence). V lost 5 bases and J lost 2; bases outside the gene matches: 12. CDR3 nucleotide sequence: TGTGCCAGCAGCCCGAAAGGACAGGCCCGCGCTGGGGCCAACGTCCTGACTTTC. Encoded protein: CASSPKGQARAGANVLTF.

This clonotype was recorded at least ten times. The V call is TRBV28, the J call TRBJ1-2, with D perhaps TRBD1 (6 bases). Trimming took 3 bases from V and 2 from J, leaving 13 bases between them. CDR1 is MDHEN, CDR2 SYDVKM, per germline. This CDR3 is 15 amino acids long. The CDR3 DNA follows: TGTGCCAGCAGTTTTCCGCAGGGGATCAACTATGGCTACACCTTC. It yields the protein CASSFPQGINYGYTF.

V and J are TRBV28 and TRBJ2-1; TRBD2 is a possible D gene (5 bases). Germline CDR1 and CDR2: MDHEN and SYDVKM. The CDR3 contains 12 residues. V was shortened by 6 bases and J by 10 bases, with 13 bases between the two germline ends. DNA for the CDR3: TGTGCCAGCAGGGTGGGAGTGGGGGAGCAGTTCTTC. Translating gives CASRVGVGEQFF.

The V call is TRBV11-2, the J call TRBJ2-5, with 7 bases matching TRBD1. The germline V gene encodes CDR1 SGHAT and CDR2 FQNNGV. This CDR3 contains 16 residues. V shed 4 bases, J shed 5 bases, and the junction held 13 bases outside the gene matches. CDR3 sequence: CASSSSGQARRETQYF. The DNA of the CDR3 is TGTGCCAGCAGCTCCTCAGGACAGGCCCGCCGGGAGACCCAGTACTTC.

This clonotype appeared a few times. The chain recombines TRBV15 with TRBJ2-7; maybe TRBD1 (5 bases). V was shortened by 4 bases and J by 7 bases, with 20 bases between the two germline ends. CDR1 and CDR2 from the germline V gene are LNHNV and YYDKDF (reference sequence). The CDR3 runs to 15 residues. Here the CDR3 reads CATSTGVDSMREQYF. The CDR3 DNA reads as TGTGCCACCAGCACTGGGGTTGACAGTATGCGAGAGCAGTACTTC.

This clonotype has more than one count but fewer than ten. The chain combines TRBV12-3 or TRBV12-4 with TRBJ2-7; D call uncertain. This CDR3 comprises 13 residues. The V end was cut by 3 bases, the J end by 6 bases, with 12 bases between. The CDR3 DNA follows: TGTGCCAGCAGTTTTGGAGAACCTAGCGAGCAGTACTTC. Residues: CASSFGEPSEQYF.

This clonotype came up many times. The DNA of the CDR3 is TGTGCCAGCAGTTTTGAAGTGTCCGGGGCCAACGTCCTGACTTTC. Translated: CASSFEVSGANVLTF. The chain is built from TRBV28 and TRBJ2-6; D is undetermined. The V end lost 3 bases, the J end lost 4 bases, and 10 bases lay between the germline ends. CDR1 and CDR2 from the germline V gene are MDHEN and SYDVKM. The CDR3 totals 15 residues.

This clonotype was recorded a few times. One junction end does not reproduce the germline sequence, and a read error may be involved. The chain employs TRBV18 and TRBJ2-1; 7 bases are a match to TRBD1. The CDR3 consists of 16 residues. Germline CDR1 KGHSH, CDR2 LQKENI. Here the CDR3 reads CASSHAGTVTYNEQFF. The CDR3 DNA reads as TGTGCCAGTTCACATGCCGGGACAGTGACTTACAATGAGCAGTTCTTC.

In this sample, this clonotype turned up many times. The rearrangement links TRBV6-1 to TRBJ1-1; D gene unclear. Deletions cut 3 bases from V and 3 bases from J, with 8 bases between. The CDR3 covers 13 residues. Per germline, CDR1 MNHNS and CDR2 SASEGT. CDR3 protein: CASSDVLDTEAFF. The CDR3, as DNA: TGTGCCAGCAGTGACGTCCTAGACACTGAAGCTTTCTTT.

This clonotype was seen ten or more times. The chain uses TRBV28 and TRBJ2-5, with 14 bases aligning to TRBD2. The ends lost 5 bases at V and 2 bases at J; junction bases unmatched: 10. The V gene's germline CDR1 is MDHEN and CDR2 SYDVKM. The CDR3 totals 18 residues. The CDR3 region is CASSPSTRLAGGQETQYF. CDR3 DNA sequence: TGTGCCAGCAGTCCTTCCACCAGACTAGCGGGAGGGCAAGAGACCCAGTACTTC.

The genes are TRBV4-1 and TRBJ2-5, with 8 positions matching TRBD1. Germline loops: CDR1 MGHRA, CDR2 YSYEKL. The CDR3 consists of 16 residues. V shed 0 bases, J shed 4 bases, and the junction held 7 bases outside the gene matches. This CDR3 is CASSQDTGGMGETQYF. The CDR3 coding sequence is TGCGCCAGCAGCCAAGATACAGGGGGGATGGGAGAGACCCAGTACTTC.

The CDR3 loop is CASSYDSLAEQFF. As DNA, the CDR3 is TGTGCCAGCAGTTACGATTCGCTAGCGGAGCAGTTCTTC. The rearrangement uses TRBV6-2 or TRBV6-3 and TRBJ2-1, with a tentative D call TRBD2 (6 bases). This CDR3 comprises 13 residues. V was cut by 2 bases and J by 10 bases, with 12 bases left in between. Germline V gene lookup returns CDR1 MNHEY and CDR2 SVGEGT.

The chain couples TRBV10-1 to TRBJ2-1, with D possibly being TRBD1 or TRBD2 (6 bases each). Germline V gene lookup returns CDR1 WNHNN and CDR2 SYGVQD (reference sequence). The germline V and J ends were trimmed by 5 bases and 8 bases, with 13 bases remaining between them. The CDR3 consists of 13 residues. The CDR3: CASSRLGGHEQFF. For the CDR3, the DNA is TGCGCCAGCAGTCGCCTCGGGGGCCATGAGCAGTTCTTC.

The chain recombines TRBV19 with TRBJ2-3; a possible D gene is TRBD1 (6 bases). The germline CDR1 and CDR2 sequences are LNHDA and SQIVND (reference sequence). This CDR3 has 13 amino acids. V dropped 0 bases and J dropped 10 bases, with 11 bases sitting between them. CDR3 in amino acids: CASSIDLRGSQYF. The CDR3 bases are TGTGCCAGTAGTATAGATCTGAGGGGGTCGCAGTATTTT.

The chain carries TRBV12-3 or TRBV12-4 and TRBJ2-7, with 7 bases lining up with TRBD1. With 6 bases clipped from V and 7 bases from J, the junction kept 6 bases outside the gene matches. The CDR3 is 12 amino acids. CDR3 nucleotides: TGTGCCAGCAGCTCGGGACAGCAGGAGCAGTACTTC. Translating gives CASSSGQQEQYF.

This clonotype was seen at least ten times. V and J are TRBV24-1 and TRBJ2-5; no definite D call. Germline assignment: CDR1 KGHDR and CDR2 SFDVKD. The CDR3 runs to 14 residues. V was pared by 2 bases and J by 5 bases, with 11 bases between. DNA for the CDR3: TGTGCCACCAGTGATTCAAAGTTGGGGGAGACCCAGTACTTC. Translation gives CATSDSKLGETQYF.

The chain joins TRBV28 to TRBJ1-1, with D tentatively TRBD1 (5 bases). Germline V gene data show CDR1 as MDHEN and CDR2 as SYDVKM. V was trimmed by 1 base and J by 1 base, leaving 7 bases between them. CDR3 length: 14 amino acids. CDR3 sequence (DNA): TGTGCCAGCAGTTTATCAGGGTCGAACACTGAAGCTTTCTTT. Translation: CASSLSGSNTEAFF.

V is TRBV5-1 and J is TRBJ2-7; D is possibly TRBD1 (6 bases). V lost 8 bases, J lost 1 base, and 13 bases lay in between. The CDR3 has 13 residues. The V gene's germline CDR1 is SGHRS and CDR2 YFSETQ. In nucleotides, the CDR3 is TGCGCCAGTGCCGGACAGCAATCCTACGAGCAGTACTTC. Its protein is CASAGQQSYEQYF.

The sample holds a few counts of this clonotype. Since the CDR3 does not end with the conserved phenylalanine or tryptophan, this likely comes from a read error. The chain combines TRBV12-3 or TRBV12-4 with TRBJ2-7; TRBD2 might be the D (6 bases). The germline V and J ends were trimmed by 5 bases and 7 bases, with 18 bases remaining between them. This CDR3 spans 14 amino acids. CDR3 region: CASSISGTSGEQYL. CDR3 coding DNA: TGTGCCAGCAGTATCTCCGGGACTTCGGGGGAGCAGTACCTC.

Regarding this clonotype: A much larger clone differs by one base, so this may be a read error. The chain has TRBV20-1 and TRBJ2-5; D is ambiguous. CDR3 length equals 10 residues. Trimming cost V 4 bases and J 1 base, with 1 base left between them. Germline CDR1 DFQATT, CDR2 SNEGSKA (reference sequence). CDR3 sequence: CSATQETQYF. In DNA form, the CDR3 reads TGCAGTGCTACCCAAGAGACCCAGTACTTC.